These T cell receptor beta chains were read from a single sample in a study of blood T cell repertoires in COVID-19. Produced via immunoSEQ multiplex PCR; TCRdb's table is partial and in-frame only. The repertoire holds some 200,000 clones, with 92% as singletons. The source material was peripheral blood. The origin of the receptors is a young man with acute or convalescent COVID-19. Each CDR3 is given without its conserved first and last residue. D genes are given only for firm matches. Clone size appears in some rows only: once, few, many, or a class for an expanded clone.

TRBD2 | TRBJ2-7 | TRBV27 | . | ASSLFPSGNDRRYEQY
. | TRBJ1-2 | TRBV5-1 | . | ASSSPSAAIESYGYT
. | TRBJ2-1 | TRBV2 | . | ASFLAPNEQF
. | TRBJ2-2 | TRBV6-5 | . | ASTTGNTGELF
TRBD1 | TRBJ1-5 | TRBV28 | few | ASSTGGRQPQH
. | TRBJ2-5 | TRBV10-3 | . | AIRGKASGETQY
. | TRBJ2-5 | TRBV28 | . | ASKDFLKETQY
TRBD2 | TRBJ2-7 | TRBV27 | . | ASSLAGGYEQY
. | TRBJ1-1 | TRBV18 | . | ASSPNGDTEAF
. | TRBJ1-4 | TRBV19 | . | ASRMALEEKLF
TRBD1 | TRBJ1-1 | TRBV11-2 | . | ASGDSGQADTEAF
. | TRBJ1-1 | TRBV4-1 | . | ASSQAGAEAF
. | TRBJ2-7 | TRBV28 | . | ASSLRTNLYSYEQY
. | TRBJ1-3 | TRBV18 | once | ASSPNPGNTIY
. | TRBJ1-6 | TRBV28 | . | ASRNRVSNSPLH
TRBD2 | TRBJ2-3 | TRBV30 | . | AWSYGGRSDTQY
. | TRBJ1-2 | TRBV7-2 | . | ASSLARGTDGYT
. | TRBJ1-1 | TRBV3-1/TRBV3-2 | . | ASSQDPPGGIASNTEAF
. | TRBJ1-3 | TRBV6-6 | many | ASVGGSSGNTIY